The source of this T cell receptor (beta chain) is a study of blood T cell repertoires in COVID-19. Clones were read by immunoSEQ multiplex PCR, and TCRdb kept only the in-frame ones, dropping some. The table lists 300,000 to 400,000 clones, 89% of them singletons. CDR1 is LGHNA, CDR2 YNFKEQ, per germline. Between the trimmed V and J ends, which lost 0 bases and 1 base, there was a span of 25 bases. CDR3 length: 21 residues. This clonotype was sampled from a man in his sixties who had recovered from COVID-19. The chain carries TRBV4-2 and TRBJ2-1; D is ambiguous. Sequencing was performed on PBMCs or T cells enriched from blood (not recorded which). The CDR3 region is CASSQDLVGFEFTDSYNEQFF. CDR3 sequence (DNA): TGTGCCAGCAGCCAAGATCTTGTCGGTTTTGAATTCACAGATTCCTACAATGAGCAGTTCTTC.